The sequence of this T cell receptor beta chain was determined in a study of blood T cell repertoires in COVID-19. About the research overall: The United States, Italy and Spain supplied acute and convalescent COVID-19 samples. PBMCs, B-cell-depleted T cells, or T cells provided the cDNA or gDNA that made up the material.

In the study's own analysis: Reference gene primer amplification gave nucleated cell count estimates. The table came from immunoSEQ multiplex PCR; TCRdb's copy has only in-frame clones and leaves some out. V and J calls and clone size come straight from that table; D and trimming were deduced from the DNA. The data contain roughly 330,000 clones, approximately 87% of them singletons. Sequenced material: peripheral blood. The clonotype originates from a woman between 50 and 59 years old with active or convalescent COVID-19.

The DNA of the CDR3 is TGTGCCATCAGTGAGTCACCCCAGGGGGAGAACACCGGGGAGCTGTTTTTT. It specifies CAISESPQGENTGELFF. V usage is TRBV10-3 and J usage is TRBJ2-2; TRBD1 agrees at 7 bases. CDR1 is ENHRY, CDR2 SYGVKD, per germline. V shed 0 bases and J 1 base; nucleotides not matched to a gene: 5. This CDR3 is 17 amino acids long.